These 18 T cell receptor beta chains originate from one sample sequenced in a study of T cell clonality in common variable immunodeficiency (dated by TCRdb to between 2015 and 2016). Library preparation was by the immunoSEQ multiplex PCR assay. Imported from immuneACCESS, the table was reduced by TCRdb to in-frame sequences with V and J called. These copies leave out some clones; in studies compared against another copy, an unresolved V gene accounts for under half, and the cause of the remainder is not known. This sample holds 40,000 to 60,000 clones in total, without any singletons. The top ten hold about 1.8% of the sample. Specimen: peripheral blood mononuclear cells. Every receptor here comes from a person between 18 and 75 years old in good health.

Points on this clone: Sequencing ends 3 residues short of the CDR3 end; the germline J gene provides the rest. This sequence joins TRBV7-6 and TRBJ2-5; D is possibly TRBD2 (6 bases). The CDR3 has 15 amino acids. Germline CDR1 and CDR2: SGHVS and FNYEAQ. The germline V and J ends were trimmed by 4 bases and 5 bases, with 17 bases remaining between them. The CDR3 bases that were read are TGTGCCAGCAGCTCTATGGGGGACTTAGGGGAGACC. As protein: CASSSMGDLGET. The whole CDR3 reads CASSSMGDLGETQYF.

This clone was detected many times. Coverage ceases 3 residues before the CDR3 finishes, and the germline J gene fills in the end. This chain connects TRBV5-1 to TRBJ2-5, with a possible D match to TRBD1 (5 bases). The CDR3 runs 16 residues. V dropped 1 base and J dropped 5 bases, with 18 bases sitting between them. Per germline, CDR1 SGHRS and CDR2 YFSETQ. The CDR3 loop is CASSLSSTEGMETQYF. The part of the CDR3 DNA that was read is TGCGCCAGCAGCTTGTCTTCGACAGAAGGTATGGAGACC.

This clone was picked up many times. The read comes to an end 3 residues before the CDR3 does, leaving the germline J gene to fill in the end. The J gene is TRBJ2-7, the V gene TRBV11-2; TRBD2 agrees at 8 bases. Germline V CDR1 and CDR2: SGHAT, FQNNGV. The CDR3 extends over 15 amino acids. J lost 1 base, V lost 2 bases, and 4 bases had no gene match. The CDR3 region is CASSLQPSGSYEQYF. The part of the CDR3 DNA that was read is TGTGCCAGCAGCTTACAGCCTAGCGGGTCCTACGAG.

Concerning this clone: The CDR3 is cut off 3 residues early in the read; its end comes from the germline J gene. The chain carries TRBV19 and TRBJ1-2; 9 bases fit TRBD1. Germline V lookup: CDR1 LNHDA, CDR2 SQIVND (reference sequence). The CDR3 spans 15 residues. The covered CDR3 bases are TGTGCCAGTAACTCCGGGACAGGGACCCCCTACGAC. This gives the protein CASNSGTGTPYD. Given in full, the CDR3 is CASNSGTGTPYDYTF.

This clone was observed many times. The read terminates 3 residues before the CDR3 end, so the remaining end is supplied by the germline J gene. This rearrangement joins TRBV2 to TRBJ2-3; TRBD2 might be the D (5 bases). The CDR3 contains 15 residues. V lost 5 bases and J lost 0, with 12 bases in between. Germline loops: CDR1 SNHLY, CDR2 FYNNEI. The CDR3 here is CASSSTSPSTDTQYF. CDR3 DNA, as far as it was read: TGTGCCAGCAGTTCAACTAGTCCTAGCACAGATACG.

This clone has at least ten counts. From the germline J gene comes the end of the CDR3, since the read stops 3 residues before it. The rearrangement joins TRBV20-1 to TRBJ1-1, with a possible D match to TRBD1 (6 bases). The germline V and J ends were trimmed by 0 bases and 0 bases, with 14 bases remaining between them. The CDR3 is made up of 16 amino acids. Germline V gene data show CDR1 as DFQATT and CDR2 as SNEGSKA (reference sequence). The CDR3 DNA, read in part, is TGCAGTGCTAGAGATTTCAGGGGACCTATGAACACTGAA. It translates to CSARDFRGPMNTE. The entire CDR3 protein is CSARDFRGPMNTEAFF.

Many counts were recorded for this clone. The CDR3 extends 3 residues past the end of the read, so its final part is completed from the germline J gene. V and J are TRBV7-8 and TRBJ2-7; 12 nucleotides match TRBD2. The CDR3 contains 15 residues. Germline trimming cut 2 bases from V and 4 bases from J; bases unmatched to any gene: 3. The germline V gene has CDR1 SGHVS and CDR2 FQNEAQ. The part of the CDR3 DNA that was read is TGTGCCAGCAGCTTAAGGACTAGCGGGGCTTACGAG. Translating it yields CASSLRTSGAYE. The full CDR3 protein reads CASSLRTSGAYEQYF. Full variable domain (remainder filled in from reference TRBV7-8 and TRBJ2-7): GAGVSQSPRYKVAKRGQDVALRCDPISGHVSLFWYQQALGQGPEFLTYFQNEAQLDKSGLPSDRFFAERPEGSVSTLKIQRTQQEDSAVYLCASSLRTSGAYEQYFGPGTRLTVT.

The sample holds many counts of this clone. The read terminates 3 residues before the CDR3 end, so the remaining end is supplied by the germline J gene. This chain uses TRBV6-2 or TRBV6-3 with TRBJ2-2; D is uncertain. CDR1 is MNHEY and CDR2 is SVGEGT in the germline V gene. The CDR3 has 14 amino acids. The CDR3 DNA, read in part, is TGTGCCAGCAGCCCTGCGGCGGCCGTCTCACCG. Translation: CASSPAAAVSP. The entire CDR3 sequence reads CASSPAAAVSPLFF.

Notes on this clone: The sequenced fragment ends 3 residues before the CDR3 boundary, so the rest is inferred from the germline J gene. The rearrangement uses TRBV5-8 and TRBJ2-1, with 7 bases aligning to TRBD1. Germline-derived CDR1 and CDR2 are SGHTS and YDEGEE. This CDR3 has 15 residues. V gave up 3 bases and J gave up 0 bases; unmatched junction bases: 3. CDR3 in amino acids: CASSWGQSSYNEQFF. The CDR3 DNA, read in part, is TGTGCCAGCAGCTGGGGACAGAGCTCCTACAATGAG.

This clone has at least ten counts. The read gets to within 3 residues of the CDR3 end, and the germline J gene fills in the rest. V is TRBV7-6 and J is TRBJ2-2; no firm D call. From germline, CDR1 is SGHVS and CDR2 FNYEAQ. The CDR3 runs 14 residues. Trimming left V 6 bases short and J 3 bases short, with 11 bases between. The CDR3 is CASSLQLDTGELFF. The sequenced CDR3 bases are TGTGCCAGCAGTCTCCAGTTGGACACCGGGGAG.

At least ten counts were recorded for this clone. The read terminates 3 residues before the CDR3 end, so the remaining end is supplied by the germline J gene. The chain joins TRBV29-1 to TRBJ2-7; D is undetermined. V dropped 7 bases and J dropped 2 bases, with 12 bases sitting between them. Germline loops: CDR1 SQVTM, CDR2 ANQGSEA. This CDR3 contains 12 residues. CDR3 protein: CSARVEAYEQYF. The covered CDR3 bases are TGCAGCGCTAGAGTGGAAGCCTACGAG.

This clone occurred many times. The read terminates 3 residues ahead of where the CDR3 ends, so the germline J gene completes it. V and J are TRBV4-1 and TRBJ2-7; TRBD2 might be the D (5 bases). Trimming removed 0 bases from V and 0 bases from J, with 15 bases in between. Germline V gene data show CDR1 as MGHRA and CDR2 as YSYEKL. This CDR3 comprises 17 residues. Here the CDR3 reads CASSQELRARVSYEQYF. CDR3 DNA (partial): TGCGCCAGCAGCCAAGAACTTCGTGCGCGGGTCTCCTACGAG.

There are many counts of this clone. With the read ending 3 residues before the CDR3 end, the germline J gene is used to fill in that end. The chain links TRBV20-1 to TRBJ1-3; 7 nucleotides agree with TRBD1. There are 14 residues in the CDR3. Germline V gene data show CDR1 as DFQATT and CDR2 as SNEGSKA (reference sequence). Unmatched junction bases numbered 11, after V lost 5 bases and J lost 7 bases. The CDR3 loop reads CSAHNNRQGNTIYF. CDR3 bases read: TGCAGTGCTCACAACAACCGACAGGGCAACACC.

This clone was counted many times. The read ends 3 residues shy of where the CDR3 ends; the end is completed using the germline J gene. This rearrangement joins TRBV20-1 to TRBJ2-1; weak D call: TRBD2 (6 bases). Germline assignment: CDR1 DFQATT and CDR2 SNEGSKA (reference sequence). With 6 bases removed from V and 7 bases from J, the gap between germline ends came to 16 bases. The CDR3 length is 13 residues. CDR3 bases read: TGCAGTGCAAATATTCCCCGGGGGAATGAG. This gives the protein CSANIPRGNE. The complete CDR3 sequence is CSANIPRGNEQFF.

This clone was counted at least ten times. The CDR3 end lies 3 residues beyond the end of the read and is filled in from the germline J gene. The chain recombines TRBV18 with TRBJ2-7, with TRBD1 matching 10 bases. The CDR3 sequence is 17 residues long. The V gene end was trimmed by 2 bases and the J gene end by 5 bases; junction bases not matched to a gene: 12. Germline CDR1 is KGHSH and CDR2 is LQKENI. CDR3: CASSPGPGTGVIDEQYF. CDR3 DNA, as far as it was read: TGTGCCAGCTCACCAGGTCCCGGGACAGGGGTAATCGACGAG.

Ten or more counts support this clone. The read finishes 3 residues shy of the CDR3 end, and the germline J gene is used to complete it. V usage is TRBV2 and J usage is TRBJ2-3; 14 nucleotides match TRBD2. CDR3 size: 15 residues. After removal of 8 bases from V and 6 bases from J, the junction contained 7 bases not matched to a gene. Germline V gene sequence: CDR1 SNHLY, CDR2 FYNNEI. The CDR3 spells CASGGLAGERDTQYF. CDR3 DNA, as far as it was read: TGTGCCAGCGGGGGACTAGCGGGGGAACGGGATACG.

This clone has just a few counts. The read ends 3 residues early relative to the CDR3; the germline J gene fills the gap. V usage is TRBV7-9 and J usage is TRBJ1-2; D unresolved. The germline gives CDR1 SEHNR, CDR2 FQNEAQ (reference sequence). The CDR3 spans 11 residues. V lost 7 bases, J lost 6 bases, and 9 bases lay in between. This CDR3 reads CASTQSDGYTF. The CDR3 bases that were read are TGTGCCAGCACCCAATCGGATGGC.

This clone was recorded many times. The read ends 3 residues shy of where the CDR3 ends; the end is completed using the germline J gene. The genes are TRBV5-6 and TRBJ1-5, with a possible D match to TRBD1 (5 bases). This CDR3 contains 12 residues. V was pared by 4 bases and J by 9 bases, with 11 bases between. CDR1 SGHDT and CDR2 YYEEEE come from the germline V gene. CDR3 bases read: TGTGCCAGCAGCCGGGGGTCACTGCCC. Translated: CASSRGSLP. In full, the CDR3 is CASSRGSLPQHF.